This T cell receptor (beta chain) was obtained from a study of T cell responses to AZD1222 COVID-19 vaccine. The table came from immunoSEQ multiplex PCR; TCRdb's copy has only in-frame clones and leaves some out. Of approximately 140,000 clones in the sample, around 94% were seen once. CDR1 and CDR2 (germline): SEHNR, FQNEAQ (reference sequence). Trimming took off 1 base at V and 6 bases at J, with 21 bases between the two ends. CDR3 length: 17 amino acids. The V call is TRBV7-9, the J call TRBJ1-1, with D possibly matching TRBD1 (5 bases). The sample consisted of peripheral blood, taken on day 0 of AZD1222 vaccination. This receptor was identified in an adult in good health. This chain's CDR3 is CASSLVGFVGGYAEAFF. CDR3 sequence (DNA): TGTGCCAGCAGCTTAGTAGGCTTTGTGGGGGGGTACGCTGAAGCTTTCTTT. Full variable domain (missing parts from reference TRBV7-9 and TRBJ1-1): DTGVSQNPRHKITKRGQNVTFRCDPISEHNRLYWYRQTLGQGPEFLTYFQNEAQLEKSRLLSDRFSAERPKGSFSTLEIQRTEQGDSAMYLCASSLVGFVGGYAEAFFGQGTRLTVV.